These 25 T cell receptor beta chains were all obtained from the same sample, sequenced in a study of OX40 agonist ivuxolimab in advanced cancers. Repertoires were generated with immunoSEQ multiplex PCR, while TCRdb's copy carries only in-frame clones and drops some. The repertoire holds some 50,000 clones, with about 87% as singletons. Sequenced here: CD4+ or CD8+ T cells sorted from blood, sampled in a trial of the OX40 agonist ivuxolimab. These receptors were collected from an adult with an advanced solid tumor such as melanoma, head and neck, liver or kidney cancer.

The chain joins TRBV7-2 to TRBJ1-2; D call uncertain. V lost 5 bases to trimming and J lost 2 bases, with 12 bases between them. The CDR3 spans 14 residues. Germline lookup yields CDR1 SGHTA and CDR2 FQGNSA. The CDR3, as DNA: TGTGCCAGCAGCCAAACCCCAGGCAACTATGGCTACACCTTC. As protein: CASSQTPGNYGYTF.

The chain employs TRBV18 and TRBJ2-2, with a weak D call TRBD2 (6 bases). CDR3 length equals 11 residues. Germline loops: CDR1 KGHSH, CDR2 LQKENI. V shed 7 bases and J shed 6 bases, with 6 bases lying between them. CDR3 bases: TGTGCCAGCTGGAGGGCCGGGGAGCTGTTTTTT. Protein: CASWRAGELFF.

This CDR3 is CASSLLGDEQFF. DNA of the CDR3: TGTGCCAGCAGCTTACTAGGGGATGAGCAGTTCTTC. The V gene is TRBV7-2, the J gene TRBJ2-1; perhaps TRBD1 as D (5 bases). CDR3 length equals 12 residues. V lost 2 bases, J lost 8 bases, and 7 bases lay in between. The germline gives CDR1 SGHTA, CDR2 FQGNSA.

V usage is TRBV28 and J usage is TRBJ2-7; D gene ambiguous. CDR3 length: 15 amino acids. Germline values: CDR1 MDHEN, CDR2 SYDVKM. V was clipped by 2 bases and J by 4 bases, with 15 bases between them. The DNA for the CDR3 is TGTGCCAGCAGTTTAGGACCGAGGCATCTTTACGAGCAGTACGTC. Its protein product is CASSLGPRHLYEQYV.

The chain joins TRBV28 to TRBJ1-2; 9 bases are a match to TRBD1. The CDR3 covers 13 residues. Germline-derived CDR1 and CDR2 are MDHEN and SYDVKM. V trimming: 7 bases; J trimming: 7 bases; junction bases outside the gene matches: 7. The CDR3 protein is CASTVQGAGGYTF. CDR3 coding DNA: TGTGCCAGCACAGTACAGGGGGCGGGTGGCTACACCTTC.

The chain carries TRBV28 and TRBJ2-6, with D possibly TRBD1 on 6 matching bases. V was trimmed by 7 bases and J by 0 bases, leaving 13 bases between them. Germline values: CDR1 MDHEN, CDR2 SYDVKM. The length of the CDR3 is 16 residues. The CDR3 is CASTYRASSGANVLTF. The CDR3 DNA reads as TGTGCCAGCACATACAGGGCAAGCTCTGGGGCCAACGTCCTGACTTTC.

The chain carries TRBV25-1 and TRBJ2-3, with unresolved D. V lost 1 base and J lost 7, with 15 bases in between. Germline CDR1 is MGHDK and CDR2 is SYGVNS. This CDR3 comprises 15 residues. CDR3 DNA: TGTGCCAGCAGTGAATCCCGGAACCCCAGCAATACGCAGTATTTT. Residues: CASSESRNPSNTQYF.

This chain uses TRBV14 with TRBJ1-1; D unclear. The germline CDR1 and CDR2 sequences are SGHDN and FVKESK. The CDR3 has 19 amino acids. V lost 0 bases and J lost 4, with 24 bases in between. CDR3 sequence (DNA): TGTGCCAGCAGCCAAGATCCGGCCCGACAAGGAAATGAAGGCACTGAAGCTTTCTTT. Amino acid sequence: CASSQDPARQGNEGTEAFF.

V usage is TRBV27 and J usage is TRBJ2-2; 9 bases match TRBD1. The CDR3 has 14 amino acids. The J segment lost 5 bases and the V segment lost 6 bases, leaving 4 bases of the junction unmatched. CDR1 and CDR2 from the germline V gene are MNHEY and SMNVEV (reference sequence). CDR3 sequence reads: CASRTGGWTGELFF. The DNA of the CDR3 is TGTGCCAGCAGAACAGGGGGCTGGACCGGGGAGCTGTTTTTT.

The chain combines TRBV4-3 with TRBJ2-1; D unresolved. Germline V gene lookup returns CDR1 LGHNA and CDR2 YSLEER. Deletions cut 4 bases from V and 4 bases from J, with 8 bases between. This CDR3 region has 13 residues. CDR3 sequence reads: CASSRYLYNEQFF. The CDR3 bases are TGCGCCAGCAGCCGGTATTTATACAATGAGCAGTTCTTC.

The V gene is TRBV29-1, the J gene TRBJ2-5; 9 bases line up with TRBD2. The germline V gene encodes CDR1 SQVTM and CDR2 ANQGSEA. Losses at the gene ends were 1 base for V and 5 bases for J; bases not matched to a gene: 5. The CDR3 contains 14 residues. The CDR3 DNA follows: TGCAGCGTTGAAGCCGGGACTAGCTTTGAGACCCAGTACTTC. Translation gives CSVEAGTSFETQYF.

The V gene is TRBV6-6, the J gene TRBJ1-1; no clear D gene. CDR1 and CDR2 from the germline V gene are MNHNY and SVGAGI (reference sequence). The CDR3 is made up of 15 amino acids. Trimming left V 0 bases short and J 0 bases short, with 8 bases between. DNA of the CDR3: TGTGCCAGCAGTTACTCGGGCAGACTGAACACTGAAGCTTTCTTT. It specifies CASSYSGRLNTEAFF.

The V gene is TRBV6-5, the J gene TRBJ2-7; tentative D call: TRBD1 (5 bases). The CDR3 runs to 13 residues. Trimming removed 5 bases from V and 3 bases from J, with 11 bases in between. The germline V gene encodes CDR1 MNHEY and CDR2 SVGAGI. The CDR3 region is CASSPDTFYEQYV. DNA for the CDR3: TGTGCCAGCAGTCCGGACACTTTCTACGAGCAGTACGTC.

J is TRBJ1-5 and V is TRBV7-9; weak D call: TRBD1 (6 bases). Trimming shortened V by 5 bases and J by 6 bases, and 14 bases separated the two germline ends. CDR3 length equals 14 residues. In germline, CDR1 is SEHNR, CDR2 FQNEAQ (reference sequence). The CDR3 loop reads CASSRGGMGQPQHF. CDR3 nucleotide sequence: TGTGCCAGCAGCAGGGGGGGGATGGGTCAGCCCCAGCATTTT.

This chain joins TRBV11-3 and TRBJ2-2, with a possible D match to TRBD2 (5 bases). Germline CDR1 SGHNT, CDR2 YENEEA. The CDR3 extends over 15 amino acids. Trimming cost V 5 bases and J 2 bases, with 12 bases left between them. CDR3 nucleotides: TGTGCCAGCAGCAGAAGTAGCGACAACACCGGGGAGCTGTTTTTT. This encodes CASSRSSDNTGELFF.

V is TRBV6-1 and J is TRBJ1-2; the match to TRBD1 covers 8 bases. The germline gives CDR1 MNHNS, CDR2 SASEGT. J gave up 1 base and V 6 bases, and 7 bases lay outside the gene matches. The CDR3 has 15 amino acids. CDR3 bases: TGTGCCAGCAGCCGGACAGGGCTAAGTAACTATGGCTACACCTTC. It yields the protein CASSRTGLSNYGYTF.

The V and J genes are TRBV30 and TRBJ2-2; D is perhaps TRBD1 or TRBD2 (5 bases each). Germline V gene sequence: CDR1 GTSNPN, CDR2 SVGIG (reference sequence). Trimming took 5 bases from V and 6 from J, leaving 13 bases between them. The CDR3 is made up of 13 amino acids. The CDR3 sequence: CAWWDGTPGELFF. The CDR3 nucleotides read TGTGCCTGGTGGGACGGCACGCCCGGGGAGCTGTTTTTT.

V and J are TRBV28 and TRBJ1-2; 7 positions match TRBD1. Germline CDR1 MDHEN, CDR2 SYDVKM. This CDR3 spans 15 amino acids. V was pared by 0 bases and J by 2 bases, with 3 bases of the junction left unmatched. For the CDR3, the DNA is TGTGCCAGCAGTTTATGGCAGGGGGAAAACTATGGCTACACCTTC. It is translated as CASSLWQGENYGYTF.

The genes are TRBV7-2 and TRBJ2-1; D remains unclear. Trimming shortened V by 3 bases and J by 5 bases, and 11 bases separated the two germline ends. Germline lookup yields CDR1 SGHTA and CDR2 FQGNSA. The length of the CDR3 is 14 residues. The DNA for the CDR3 is TGTGCCAGCAGCTTCCAGTGGGTTGACAATGAGCAGTTCTTC. Encoded protein: CASSFQWVDNEQFF.

This clone has just one count. The chain employs TRBV5-6 and TRBJ2-1; no clear D gene. V was shortened by 3 bases and J by 5 bases, with 9 bases between the two germline ends. This CDR3 contains 13 residues. Germline CDR1 SGHDT, CDR2 YYEEEE. CDR3 in DNA: TGTGCCAGCAGCTCGGACCACCACAATGAGCAGTTCTTC. Translation: CASSSDHHNEQFF.

This sequence joins TRBV20-1 and TRBJ2-3, with D uncertain. This CDR3 spans 10 amino acids. The germline CDR1 and CDR2 sequences are DFQATT and SNEGSKA (reference sequence). The V end lost 5 bases, the J end lost 2 bases, and 2 bases lay between the germline ends. This chain's CDR3 is CSAYTDTQYF. CDR3 bases: TGCAGTGCTTACACAGATACGCAGTATTTT.

V usage is TRBV15 and J usage is TRBJ2-3, with D hard to call. The CDR3 sequence is 16 residues long. Trimming cost V 5 bases and J 0 bases, with 15 bases left between them. Germline CDR1 is LNHNV and CDR2 is YYDKDF (reference sequence). The CDR3 DNA reads TGTGCCACCAGCGGTGGGCAACATTCTAGCACAGATACGCAGTATTTT. Its protein is CATSGGQHSSTDTQYF. Drawing the rest from reference TRBV15 and TRBJ2-3, the complete variable domain is DAMVIQNPRYQVTQFGKPVTLSCSQTLNHNVMYWYQQKSSQAPKLLFHYYDKDFNNEADTPDNFQSRRPNTSFCFLDIRSPGLGDTAMYLCATSGGQHSSTDTQYFGPGTRLTVL.

The chain recombines TRBV5-6 with TRBJ1-3; TRBD1 might be the D (5 bases). The germline V gene encodes CDR1 SGHDT and CDR2 YYEEEE. The length of the CDR3 is 15 residues. Trimming cost V 0 bases and J 4 bases, with 11 bases left between them. The CDR3 DNA follows: TGTGCCAGCAGCTTGGGACAGCTACCGGGAAACACCATATATTTT. It encodes CASSLGQLPGNTIYF.

This chain's CDR3 is CASSHLFSSGETQYF. CDR3 DNA: TGTGCCAGCAGCCACCTCTTTTCATCCGGAGAGACCCAGTACTTC. This rearrangement joins TRBV11-1 to TRBJ2-5; D unclear. The ends were cut back, 5 bases at V and 4 bases at J, with 17 bases in the middle. The CDR3 length is 15 residues. CDR1 is SGHAT and CDR2 is FQDESV in the germline V gene (reference sequence). Full variable domain (remainder filled in from reference TRBV11-1 and TRBJ2-5): EAEVAQSPRYKITEKSQAVAFWCDPISGHATLYWYRQILGQGPELLVQFQDESVVDDSQLPKDRFSAERLKGVDSTLKIQPAELGDSAMYLCASSHLFSSGETQYFGPGTRLLVL.

The J gene is TRBJ1-1, the V gene TRBV5-6, with a weak D call TRBD1 (6 bases). The CDR3 loop spans 15 amino acids. V lost 0 bases and J 11 bases, leaving 20 bases between the germline ends. From germline, CDR1 is SGHDT and CDR2 YYEEEE. CDR3 nucleotide sequence: TGTGCCAGCAGCTTGGCCCTGAACAGGGCGGGGAGGGCTTTCTTT. It codes for CASSLALNRAGRAFF. The whole variable domain, remainder taken from reference TRBV5-6 and TRBJ1-1, is DAGVTQSPTHLIKTRGQQVTLRCSPKSGHDTVSWYQQALGQGPQFIFQYYEEEERQRGNFPDRFSGHQFPNYSSELNVNALLLGDSALYLCASSLALNRAGRAFFGQGTRLTVV.